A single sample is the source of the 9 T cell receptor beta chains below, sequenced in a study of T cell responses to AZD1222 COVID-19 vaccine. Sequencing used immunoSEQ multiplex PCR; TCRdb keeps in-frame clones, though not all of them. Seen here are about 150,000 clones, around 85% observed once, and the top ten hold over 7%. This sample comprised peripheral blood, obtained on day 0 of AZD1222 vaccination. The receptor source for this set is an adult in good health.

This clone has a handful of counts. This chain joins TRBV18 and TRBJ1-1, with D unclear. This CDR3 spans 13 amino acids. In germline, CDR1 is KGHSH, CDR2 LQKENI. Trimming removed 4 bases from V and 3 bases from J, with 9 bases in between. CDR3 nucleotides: TGTGCCAGCTCACAACAACAGTACACTGAAGCTTTCTTT. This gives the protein CASSQQQYTEAFF.

CDR3 nucleotide sequence: TGCGCCAGCAGCTTGTATAGCGGGAGGGAATACGAGCAGTACTTC. Amino acids: CASSLYSGREYEQYF. This rearrangement joins TRBV5-1 to TRBJ2-7, with 11 nucleotides matching TRBD2. From germline, CDR1 is SGHRS and CDR2 YFSETQ. V lost 1 base and J lost 4; bases outside the gene matches: 4. This CDR3 spans 15 amino acids.

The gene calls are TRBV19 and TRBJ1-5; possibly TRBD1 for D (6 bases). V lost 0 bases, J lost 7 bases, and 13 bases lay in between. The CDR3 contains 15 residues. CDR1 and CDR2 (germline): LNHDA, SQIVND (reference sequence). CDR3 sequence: CASSIDETGWQPQHF. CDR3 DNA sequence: TGTGCCAGTAGTATAGATGAAACAGGGTGGCAGCCCCAGCATTTT.

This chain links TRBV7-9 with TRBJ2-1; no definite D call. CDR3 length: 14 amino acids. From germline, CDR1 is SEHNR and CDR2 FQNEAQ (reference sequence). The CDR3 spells CVSRGRVSYNEQFF. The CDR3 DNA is TGTGTGAGCCGAGGAAGAGTTTCCTACAATGAGCAGTTCTTC.

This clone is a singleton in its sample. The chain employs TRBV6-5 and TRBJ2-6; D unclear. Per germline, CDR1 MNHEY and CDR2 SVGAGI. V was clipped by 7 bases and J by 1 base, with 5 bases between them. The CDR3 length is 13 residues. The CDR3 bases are TGTGCCAGCATTCCTTCTGGGGCCAACGTCCTGACTTTC. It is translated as CASIPSGANVLTF.

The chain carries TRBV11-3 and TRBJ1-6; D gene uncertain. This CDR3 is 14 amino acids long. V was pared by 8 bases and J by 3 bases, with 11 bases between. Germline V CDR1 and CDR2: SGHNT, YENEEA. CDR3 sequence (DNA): TGTGCCAGCGCCGCCCCAGGCTATAATTCACCCCTCCACTTT. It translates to CASAAPGYNSPLHF.

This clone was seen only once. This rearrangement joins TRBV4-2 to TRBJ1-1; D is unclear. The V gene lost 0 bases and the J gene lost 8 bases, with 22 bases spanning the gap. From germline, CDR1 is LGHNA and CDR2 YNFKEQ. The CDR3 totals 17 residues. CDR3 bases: TGTGCCAGCAGCCAAGATAGGAATAGCGAGCGTCAGACAGAAGCTTTCTTT. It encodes CASSQDRNSERQTEAFF.

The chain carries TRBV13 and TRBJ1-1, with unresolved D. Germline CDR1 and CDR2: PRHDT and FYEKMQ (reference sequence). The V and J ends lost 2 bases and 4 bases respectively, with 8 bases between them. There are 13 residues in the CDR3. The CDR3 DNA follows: TGTGCCAGCAGCTTACGGGCGGCCACTGAAGCTTTCTTT. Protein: CASSLRAATEAFF.

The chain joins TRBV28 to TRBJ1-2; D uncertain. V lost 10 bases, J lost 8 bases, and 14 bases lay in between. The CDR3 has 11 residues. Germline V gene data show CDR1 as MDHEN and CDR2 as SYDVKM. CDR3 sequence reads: CATSPDGGYTF. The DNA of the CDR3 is TGTGCCACCTCCCCCGATGGAGGCTACACCTTC.